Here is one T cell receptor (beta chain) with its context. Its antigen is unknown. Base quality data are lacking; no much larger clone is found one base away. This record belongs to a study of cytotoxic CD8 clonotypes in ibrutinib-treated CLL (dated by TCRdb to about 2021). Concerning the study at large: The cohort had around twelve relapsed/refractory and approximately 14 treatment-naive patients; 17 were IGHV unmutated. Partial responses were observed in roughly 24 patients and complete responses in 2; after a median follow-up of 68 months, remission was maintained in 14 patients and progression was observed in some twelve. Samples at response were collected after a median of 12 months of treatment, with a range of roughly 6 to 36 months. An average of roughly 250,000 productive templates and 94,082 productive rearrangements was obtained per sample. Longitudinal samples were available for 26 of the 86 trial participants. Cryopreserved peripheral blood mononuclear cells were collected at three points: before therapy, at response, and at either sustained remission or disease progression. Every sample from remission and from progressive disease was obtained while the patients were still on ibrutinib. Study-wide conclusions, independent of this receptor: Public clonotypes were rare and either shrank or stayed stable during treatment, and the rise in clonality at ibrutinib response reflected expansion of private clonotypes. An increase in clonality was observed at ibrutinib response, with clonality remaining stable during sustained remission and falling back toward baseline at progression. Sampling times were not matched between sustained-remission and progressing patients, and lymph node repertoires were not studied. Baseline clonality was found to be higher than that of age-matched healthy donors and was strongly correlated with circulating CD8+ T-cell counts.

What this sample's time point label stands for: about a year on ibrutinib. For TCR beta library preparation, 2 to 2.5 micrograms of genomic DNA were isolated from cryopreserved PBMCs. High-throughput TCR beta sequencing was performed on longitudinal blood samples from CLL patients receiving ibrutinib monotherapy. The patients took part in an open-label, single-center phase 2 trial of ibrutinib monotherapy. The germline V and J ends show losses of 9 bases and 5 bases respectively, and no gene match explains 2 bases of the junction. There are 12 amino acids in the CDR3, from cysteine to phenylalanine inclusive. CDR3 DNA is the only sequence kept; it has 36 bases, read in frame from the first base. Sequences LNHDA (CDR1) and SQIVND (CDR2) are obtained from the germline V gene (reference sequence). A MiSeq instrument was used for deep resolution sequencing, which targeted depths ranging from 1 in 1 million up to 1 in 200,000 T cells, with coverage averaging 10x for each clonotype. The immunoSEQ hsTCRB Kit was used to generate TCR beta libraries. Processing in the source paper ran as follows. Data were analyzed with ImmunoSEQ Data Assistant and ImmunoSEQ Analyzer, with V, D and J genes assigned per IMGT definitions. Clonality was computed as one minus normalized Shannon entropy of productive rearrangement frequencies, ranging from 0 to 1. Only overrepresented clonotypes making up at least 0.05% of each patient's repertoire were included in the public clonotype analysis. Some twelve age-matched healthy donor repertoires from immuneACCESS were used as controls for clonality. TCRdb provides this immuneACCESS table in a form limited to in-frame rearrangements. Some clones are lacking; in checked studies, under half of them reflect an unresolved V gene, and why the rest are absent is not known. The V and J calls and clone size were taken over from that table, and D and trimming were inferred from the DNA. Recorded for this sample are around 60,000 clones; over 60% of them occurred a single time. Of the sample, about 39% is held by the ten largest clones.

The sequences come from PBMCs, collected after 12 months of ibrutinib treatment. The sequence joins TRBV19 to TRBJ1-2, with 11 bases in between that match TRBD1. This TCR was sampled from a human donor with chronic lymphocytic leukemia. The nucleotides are TGTGCCAGCCGGGACAGGGGGTATGGCTACACCTTC. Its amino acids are CASRDRGYGYTF.